The 8 T cell receptor beta chains in this list originate from one sample, sequenced in a study of T cell responses to AZD1222 COVID-19 vaccine. Sequencing used immunoSEQ multiplex PCR; TCRdb keeps in-frame clones, though not all of them. The sample has about 120,000 clones; roughly nine tenths are singletons. The material was peripheral blood, obtained on day 0 of AZD1222 vaccination. The receptor source for this set is an adult in good health.

The rearrangement uses TRBV19 and TRBJ1-6; 12 bases align to TRBD1. The CDR3 has 14 residues. Trimming took 3 bases from V and 13 from J; bases not matched to a gene: 4. CDR1 is LNHDA, CDR2 SQIVND, per germline (reference sequence). The CDR3 DNA sequence: TGTGCCAGTAGTATCGGGACAGGGGGCTTTCCCCTCCACTTT. Translating gives CASSIGTGGFPLHF.

CDR3 sequence reads: CASSYDGDTQYF. DNA for the CDR3: TGTGCCAGCAGTTACGACGGAGATACGCAGTATTTT. The chain carries TRBV6-5 and TRBJ2-3; D is unresolved. V was clipped by 2 bases and J by 5 bases, with 5 bases between them. This CDR3 spans 12 amino acids. CDR1 and CDR2 from the germline V gene are MNHEY and SVGAGI.

The chain joins TRBV6-5 to TRBJ1-2; perhaps TRBD1 as D (5 bases). V dropped 7 bases and J dropped 8 bases, with 14 bases sitting between them. CDR1 and CDR2 from the germline V gene are MNHEY and SVGAGI. CDR3 length: 12 residues. The CDR3 bases are TGTGCCAGCACCTCGTTGAGGGGCGGCTACACCTTC. This codes for CASTSLRGGYTF.

The chain joins TRBV11-1 to TRBJ2-5; 11 nucleotides line up with TRBD2. J lost 1 base, V lost 5 bases, and 3 bases had no gene match. The CDR3 covers 15 residues. Germline V lookup: CDR1 SGHAT, CDR2 FQDESV (reference sequence). The CDR3 nucleotides are TGTGCCAGCAGCGTGGGGACTAGCGGCCAAGAGACCCAGTACTTC. The encoded protein is CASSVGTSGQETQYF.

V usage is TRBV10-3 and J usage is TRBJ1-2; TRBD1 agrees at 9 bases. With 0 bases clipped from V and 2 bases from J, the junction kept 7 bases outside the gene matches. The CDR3 loop spans 17 amino acids. Germline CDR1 and CDR2: ENHRY and SYGVKD. The CDR3: CAISESTGGLKNYGYTF. The CDR3, as DNA: TGTGCCATCAGTGAGTCGACAGGGGGGTTAAAGAACTATGGCTACACCTTC.

In nucleotides, the CDR3 is TGTGCCAGCAGCTTAGACAGGGGGAATCGGAACACTGAAGCTTTCTTT. Protein product: CASSLDRGNRNTEAFF. The chain is built from TRBV11-1 and TRBJ1-1, with 8 bases identical to TRBD1. The CDR3 has 16 residues. Germline CDR1 and CDR2: SGHAT and FQDESV (reference sequence). The V gene end was trimmed by 1 base and the J gene end by 1 base; junction bases not matched to a gene: 5.

CDR3 nucleotide sequence: TGTGCCAGCAGCCAAGCTCTAGCGGGGTACTCCTACAATGAGCAGTTCTTC. As protein: CASSQALAGYSYNEQFF. The chain combines TRBV14 with TRBJ2-1; 9 nucleotides align to TRBD2. In germline, CDR1 is SGHDN, CDR2 FVKESK. This CDR3 region has 17 residues. Trimming cost V 1 base and J 0 bases; bases outside gene matches: 4.

On this clone: This may arise from a read error, as a much more abundant clone is one base away. V usage is TRBV9 and J usage is TRBJ1-2; a weak D match, TRBD1 (5 bases). The V end lost 4 bases, the J end lost 5 bases, and 12 bases lay between the germline ends. CDR3 length: 13 residues. Germline CDR1 is SGDLS and CDR2 is YYNGEE. This CDR3 is CASSPRQSYGYTF. CDR3 DNA: TGTGCCAGCAGCCCCAGACAGTCGTATGGCTACACCTTC.